One and the same sample provided the 27 T cell receptor beta chains below, sequenced in a study of blood T cells in healthy people across ages. Next came a second PCR, run for about 7 to 12 cycles, which used a sample-barcoded 5' primer along with a J-beta primer mix. TCRdb independently ran MiXCR on the 5' RACE reads; one entry per CDR3 protein. The repertoire holds fewer than 2,000,000 distinct CDR3 sequences, with roughly 32% as singletons. Material for sequencing was blood. These receptors all stem from a woman aged 25 to 45 in good health.

The J gene is TRBJ2-7, the V gene TRBV5-4; TRBD1 or TRBD2 may be the D gene (6 bases each). This CDR3 is 13 amino acids long. Trimming stripped 2 bases from V and 6 bases from J, with 12 bases between. Germline CDR1 is SGHNT and CDR2 is YYREEE (reference sequence). CDR3: CASSFTEGGEQYF. CDR3 sequence (DNA): TGTGCCAGCAGCTTCACGGAGGGGGGCGAGCAGTACTTC.

This clonotype showed up many times. This chain uses TRBV15 with TRBJ2-3; 14 nucleotides line up with TRBD2. The CDR3 has 19 residues. The germline gives CDR1 LNHNV, CDR2 YYDKDF (reference sequence). V gave up 0 bases and J gave up 0 bases; unmatched junction bases: 5. The CDR3 DNA reads as TGTGCCACCAGCAGAGAACCGGGACTAGCGGGGGTTAGCACAGATACGCAGTATTTT. Translated, it gives CATSREPGLAGVSTDTQYF.

This clonotype occurred a few times. This chain links TRBV29-1 with TRBJ1-1, with 7 bases identical to TRBD1. The CDR3 covers 14 residues. Germline CDR1 and CDR2: SQVTM and ANQGSEA. V gave up 6 bases and J gave up 0 bases; unmatched junction bases: 7. The CDR3 here is CSVRPTGLNTEAFF. The CDR3 DNA follows: TGCAGCGTGAGGCCGACAGGGCTGAACACTGAAGCTTTCTTT.

This clonotype was detected ten times or more. The chain is built from TRBV27 and TRBJ2-7; 11 nucleotides align to TRBD2. The CDR3 contains 17 residues. Germline CDR1 is MNHEY and CDR2 is SMNVEV (reference sequence). The ends lost 0 bases at V and 2 bases at J; junction bases unmatched: 6. The CDR3 protein is CASSLSQLAGVTYEQYF. DNA for the CDR3: TGTGCCAGCAGTTTATCCCAACTAGCGGGAGTAACCTACGAGCAGTACTTC.

V gene TRBV28 combines with J gene TRBJ1-2, with 9 bases lining up with TRBD1. V dropped 5 bases and J dropped 6; count of bases not matched to a gene: 10. CDR1 and CDR2 from the germline V gene are MDHEN and SYDVKM. The CDR3 runs to 15 residues. The CDR3 bases are TGTGCCAGCAGTGTATTACCGGGACAGGGTGATGGCTACACCTTC. Its translation: CASSVLPGQGDGYTF.

This clonotype was counted a few times. The rearrangement uses TRBV6-5 and TRBJ2-3, with D tentatively TRBD1 or TRBD2 (5 bases each). The germline CDR1 and CDR2 sequences are MNHEY and SVGAGI. The CDR3 covers 17 residues. With 4 bases removed from V and 5 bases from J, the gap between germline ends came to 22 bases. The CDR3 DNA follows: TGTGCCAGCAGTTCCCCCGGGGACCAACAGACGCTAGATACGCAGTATTTT. Protein sequence: CASSSPGDQQTLDTQYF.

This clonotype came up a few times. The CDR3 sequence is CSVSEGTSGTQYF. In nucleotides, the CDR3 is TGCAGCGTCTCCGAAGGGACCAGTGGGACCCAGTACTTC. This chain joins TRBV29-1 and TRBJ2-5, with D possibly being TRBD1 or TRBD2 (5 bases each). The CDR3 spans 13 residues. The V and J ends lost 6 bases and 7 bases respectively, with 18 bases between them. The V gene's germline CDR1 is SQVTM and CDR2 ANQGSEA.

The J gene is TRBJ2-3, the V gene TRBV12-3 or TRBV12-4; perhaps D is TRBD1 or TRBD2 (6 bases each). The V gene lost 6 bases and the J gene lost 8 bases, with 24 bases spanning the gap. There are 16 residues in the CDR3. Here the CDR3 reads CASSPQTVRLGGTQYF. CDR3 nucleotide sequence: TGTGCCAGCAGCCCCCAAACGGTTCGACTAGGGGGTACGCAGTATTTT.

V usage is TRBV7-8 and J usage is TRBJ1-2; D gene unclear. Germline lookup yields CDR1 SGHVS and CDR2 FQNEAQ. The CDR3 loop spans 14 amino acids. Deletions cut 5 bases from V and 0 bases from J, with 10 bases between. This chain's CDR3 is CASSPTESNYGYTF. For the CDR3, the DNA is TGTGCCAGCAGCCCCACGGAGTCTAACTATGGCTACACCTTC.

This clonotype showed up just a few times. The chain carries TRBV7-8 and TRBJ2-7; the match to TRBD2 covers 8 bases. The J call may be mistaken, given a closer DNA end match to TRBJ2-5. This CDR3 comprises 15 residues. The germline CDR1 and CDR2 sequences are SGHVS and FQNEAQ. CDR3 sequence (DNA): TGTGCCAGCAGCTTAGACGGGAGGGCCGAAGAGACCCAGTACTTC. Residues: CASSLDGRAEETQYF.

This clonotype was detected ten times or more. Here the CDR3 reads CASSQGDRGYYEQYF. The CDR3 DNA sequence: TGCGCCAGCAGCCAGGGGGACAGGGGGTACTACGAGCAGTACTTC. The chain uses TRBV4-1 and TRBJ2-7, with TRBD1 matching over 11 bases. Germline CDR1 reads MGHRA; CDR2 reads YSYEKL. The CDR3 sequence is 15 residues long. Trimming cost V 3 bases and J 3 bases; bases outside gene matches: 4.

This clonotype occurred a few times. The genes are TRBV4-1 and TRBJ2-1; tentatively, D is TRBD2 (5 bases). V lost 4 bases, J lost 1 base, and 14 bases lay in between. CDR1 and CDR2 (germline): MGHRA, YSYEKL. The CDR3 has 16 amino acids. This CDR3 reads CASSLDGLDSYNEQFF. The CDR3 nucleotides read TGCGCCAGCAGCCTGGACGGACTCGATTCCTACAATGAGCAGTTCTTC.

The chain couples TRBV4-1 to TRBJ2-3; D uncertain. CDR1 and CDR2 from the germline V gene are MGHRA and YSYEKL. Trimming pared 0 bases from V and 5 bases from J, leaving 6 bases between. This CDR3 contains 13 residues. CDR3 bases: TGCGCCAGCAGCCAAGATATAGTAGATACGCAGTATTTT. It codes for CASSQDIVDTQYF.

This chain uses TRBV20-1 with TRBJ2-2; 7 positions agree with TRBD1. With V trimmed by 3 bases and J by 0 bases, 13 bases remained unmatched. The germline V gene has CDR1 DFQATT and CDR2 SNEGSKA (reference sequence). The CDR3 is made up of 18 amino acids. The CDR3 loop is CSARGQIAMFANTGELFF. The CDR3 nucleotides are TGCAGTGCTAGGGGACAGATAGCGATGTTCGCGAACACCGGGGAGCTGTTTTTT.

This clonotype appeared a few times. The chain recombines TRBV28 with TRBJ2-7, with 10 bases aligning to TRBD2. Germline CDR1 and CDR2: MDHEN and SYDVKM. V lost 6 bases and J lost 3; bases outside the gene matches: 8. The CDR3 has 15 residues. DNA of the CDR3: TGTGCCAGCAGCAGCCCGGGACTAGCGCTCTACGAGCAGTACTTC. Its translation: CASSSPGLALYEQYF.

This clonotype was counted between two and nine times. CDR3: CASSEYARGLTEAFF. The CDR3 DNA is TGTGCCAGCAGTGAATATGCCCGGGGCCTAACTGAAGCTTTCTTT. This rearrangement joins TRBV25-1 to TRBJ1-1, with D possibly matching TRBD1 (5 bases). This CDR3 has 15 residues. Trimming removed 0 bases from V and 5 bases from J, with 13 bases in between. Per the germline V gene, CDR1 is MGHDK and CDR2 is SYGVNS.

This sequence joins TRBV9 and TRBJ2-1; tentatively, D is TRBD1 or TRBD2 (5 bases each). Germline loops: CDR1 SGDLS, CDR2 YYNGEE. CDR3 size: 15 residues. V was trimmed by 6 bases and J by 4 bases, leaving 17 bases between them. CDR3 amino acids: CASTWGSELYNEQFF. CDR3 nucleotide sequence: TGTGCCAGCACCTGGGGGTCGGAGCTATACAATGAGCAGTTCTTC.

The CDR3 DNA reads as TGTGCCAGCAGCCACGAGCCGGACAGGGTACTGTGGCGCCAAGAGACCCAGTACTTC. Its translation is CASSHEPDRVLWRQETQYF. This rearrangement joins TRBV7-9 to TRBJ2-5; the match to TRBD1 covers 8 bases. CDR1 and CDR2 from the germline V gene are SEHNR and FQNEAQ (reference sequence). After removal of 5 bases from V and 1 base from J, the junction contained 18 bases not matched to a gene. The CDR3 is made up of 19 amino acids.

This clonotype was counted a few times. This chain links TRBV7-2 with TRBJ1-4, with a weak D call TRBD1 (5 bases). This CDR3 has 15 residues. The germline V and J ends were trimmed by 5 bases and 1 base, with 11 bases remaining between them. Germline loops: CDR1 SGHTA, CDR2 FQGNSA. The CDR3 here is CASSPMGGTNEKLFF. The CDR3 DNA reads TGTGCCAGCAGCCCTATGGGGGGAACTAATGAAAAACTGTTTTTT.

In its sample, this clonotype was seen many times. Sequence at one end of the junction differs from germline and may be a read error. CDR3 in DNA: TGTGCCAGCAGTTCCGAACGACAGGCCCTTATGTATGACTACACCTTC. Translation: CASSSERQALMYDYTF. The chain combines TRBV28 with TRBJ1-2; possible D gene TRBD1, 6 bases. This CDR3 spans 16 amino acids. Germline V CDR1 and CDR2: MDHEN, SYDVKM.

This clonotype has a handful of counts. This chain links TRBV2 with TRBJ2-5; TRBD2 matches at 10 bases. The CDR3 has 15 residues. Trimming cost V 3 bases and J 4 bases; bases outside gene matches: 5. Per the germline V gene, CDR1 is SNHLY and CDR2 is FYNNEI. CDR3: CASSDAAGGLETQYF. The CDR3 DNA is TGTGCCAGCAGTGATGCAGCGGGAGGGCTAGAGACCCAGTACTTC.

V gene TRBV20-1 combines with J gene TRBJ1-1; D gene unclear. Germline assignment: CDR1 DFQATT and CDR2 SNEGSKA (reference sequence). V lost 5 bases to trimming and J lost 7 bases, with 14 bases between them. The CDR3 runs 12 residues. The CDR3 here is CSALPGQGEAFF. The CDR3 nucleotides are TGCAGTGCTCTTCCCGGGCAAGGTGAAGCTTTCTTT.

The rearrangement uses TRBV5-4 and TRBJ2-3; D is unclear. V was pared by 4 bases and J by 0 bases, with 12 bases between. The CDR3 sequence is 15 residues long. Germline CDR1 reads SGHNT; CDR2 reads YYREEE (reference sequence). DNA for the CDR3: TGTGCCAGCAGCCCCCCCACCGGCAGCACAGATACGCAGTATTTT. This codes for CASSPPTGSTDTQYF.

This clonotype appeared a few times. The rearrangement links TRBV7-2 to TRBJ2-1; 9 bases are shared with TRBD2. CDR3 length equals 16 residues. V gave up 8 bases and J gave up 7 bases; unmatched junction bases: 15. Germline V gene sequence: CDR1 SGHTA, CDR2 FQGNSA. DNA of the CDR3: TGTGCCAGCGGGCCGCTGCGGCTAGCGGGGAGGAATGAGCAGTTCTTC. The encoded protein is CASGPLRLAGRNEQFF.

CDR3 in DNA: TGCAGCGTGGGTTCCGGTGGCTACACCTTC. This encodes CSVGSGGYTF. This chain connects TRBV20-1 to TRBJ1-2; D is uncertain. Germline V gives CDR1 DFQATT, CDR2 SNEGSKA (reference sequence). CDR3 length equals 10 residues.

This clonotype was found a few times. The CDR3 sequence: CASSSALNTEAFF. The CDR3 coding sequence is TGTGCCAGCAGTTCTGCCTTGAACACTGAAGCTTTCTTT. The chain uses TRBV7-3 and TRBJ1-1, with D unclear. Germline assignment: CDR1 SGHTA and CDR2 FQGTGA. The CDR3 length is 13 residues. Trimming removed 6 bases from V and 0 bases from J, with 8 bases in between. Full variable domain (remainder filled in from reference TRBV7-3 and TRBJ1-1): GAGVSQTPSNKVTEKGKYVELRCDPISGHTALYWYRQSLGQGPEFLIYFQGTGAADDSGLPNDRFFAVRPEGSVSTLKIQRTERGDSAVYLCASSSALNTEAFFGQGTRLTVV.

The genes are TRBV28 and TRBJ1-1; possible D gene TRBD1, 5 bases. The germline CDR1 and CDR2 sequences are MDHEN and SYDVKM. The CDR3 covers 12 residues. Trimming removed 3 bases from V and 10 bases from J, with 12 bases in between. The CDR3 nucleotides are TGTGCCAGCAGTTTGCAGGACATACGAGCTTTCTTT. Protein: CASSLQDIRAFF.